These 18 T cell receptor beta chains originate from one sample sequenced in a study of blood T cells in healthy people across ages. With a J-beta primer mix and a sample-barcoded 5' primer, a second PCR ran roughly 7 to 11 cycles. TCRdb redid the calling of the 5' RACE reads with MiXCR, one entry per CDR3 protein. The sample contains 780,000 or so distinct CDR3 sequences, just under 25% of which appear only once. These data are also associated with another study on T cells of mothers and their children.

Material for sequencing was blood. Receptor source: a boy younger than 18 in good health.

This clonotype showed up just a few times. The J gene is TRBJ2-1, the V gene TRBV28; TRBD1 is a possible D gene (7 bases). Germline V CDR1 and CDR2: MDHEN, SYDVKM. The CDR3 sequence is 22 residues long. Trimming took 3 bases from V and 2 from J, leaving 32 bases between them. Here the CDR3 reads CASSFQAPKVQGGQSPYNEQFF. DNA for the CDR3: TGTGCCAGCAGTTTCCAGGCCCCGAAGGTGCAGGGGGGTCAGAGCCCCTACAATGAGCAGTTCTTC.

This clonotype was picked up a small number of times. V gene TRBV28 combines with J gene TRBJ2-7, with 11 bases matching TRBD2. V gave up 7 bases and J gave up 4 bases; unmatched junction bases: 12. The CDR3 has 16 residues. Germline V gene data show CDR1 as MDHEN and CDR2 as SYDVKM. The CDR3 protein is CASTTFTGLAVYEQYF. Here the CDR3 DNA reads TGTGCCAGCACTACCTTCACGGGACTAGCGGTATACGAGCAGTACTTC. Drawing the rest from reference TRBV28 and TRBJ2-7, the complete variable domain is DVKVTQSSRYLVKRTGEKVFLECVQDMDHENMFWYRQDPGLGLRLIYFSYDVKMKEKGDIPEGYSVSREKKERFSLILESASTNQTSMYLCASTTFTGLAVYEQYFGPGTRLTVT.

This chain links TRBV7-9 with TRBJ2-5; D is undetermined. The CDR3 runs to 15 residues. V was shortened by 2 bases and J by 1 base, with 11 bases between the two germline ends. CDR1 and CDR2 from the germline V gene are SEHNR and FQNEAQ (reference sequence). In DNA form, the CDR3 reads TGTGCCAGCAGCTTACTGGATGGTCCCCAAGAGACCCAGTACTTC. Its translation is CASSLLDGPQETQYF.

This chain uses TRBV27 with TRBJ2-3, with TRBD2 as a possible D gene (6 bases). This CDR3 spans 15 amino acids. The ends were cut back, 5 bases at V and 1 base at J, with 13 bases in the middle. The germline V gene has CDR1 MNHEY and CDR2 SMNVEV (reference sequence). The CDR3 DNA is TGTGCCAGCAGTCTGTCCACGGGGGGCACAGATACGCAGTATTTT. The encoded protein is CASSLSTGGTDTQYF.

The V call is TRBV28, the J call TRBJ1-2; 12 bases match TRBD1. Trimming cost V 0 bases and J 5 bases; bases outside gene matches: 7. Germline assignment: CDR1 MDHEN and CDR2 SYDVKM. This CDR3 region has 17 residues. Here the CDR3 reads CASSLWHMGQGAYGYTF. CDR3 in DNA: TGTGCCAGCAGTTTATGGCATATGGGACAGGGGGCGTATGGCTACACCTTC.

V gene TRBV28 combines with J gene TRBJ1-3; D may be TRBD1 (6 bases). Germline values: CDR1 MDHEN, CDR2 SYDVKM. V was clipped by 6 bases and J by 4 bases, with 19 bases between them. The CDR3 runs to 16 residues. CDR3 nucleotide sequence: TGTGCCAGCAGCCAAAGGGGGGGCAGGAACGGAAACACCATATATTTT. Translated, it gives CASSQRGGRNGNTIYF.

The V call is TRBV7-2, the J call TRBJ1-2; no reliable D call. The germline gives CDR1 SGHTA, CDR2 FQGNSA. This CDR3 spans 16 amino acids. V lost 3 bases to trimming and J lost 3 bases, with 17 bases between them. DNA of the CDR3: TGTGCCAGCAGCTTCCGCGCCTTAATAGGCGACTATGGCTACACCTTC. This encodes CASSFRALIGDYGYTF.

The chain combines TRBV14 with TRBJ1-2, with 9 bases aligning to TRBD1. J lost 8 bases, V lost 0 bases, and 7 bases had no gene match. The germline V gene has CDR1 SGHDN and CDR2 FVKESK. The CDR3 loop spans 15 amino acids. The CDR3 sequence is CASSQDSYGQGGYTF. CDR3 DNA sequence: TGTGCCAGCAGCCAAGATTCCTACGGACAGGGGGGCTACACCTTC. The whole variable domain, filled in from reference TRBV14 and TRBJ1-2, reads EAGVTQFPSHSVIEKGQTVTLRCDPISGHDNLYWYRRVMGKEIKFLLHFVKESKQDESGMPNNRFLAERTGGTYSTLKVQPAELEDSGVYFCASSQDSYGQGGYTFGSGTRLTVV.

The sample holds a few counts of this clonotype. A much larger clone differs by one base, so this may be a read error. The J gene is TRBJ1-5, the V gene TRBV6-2 or TRBV6-3, with D unresolved. V was shortened by 7 bases and J by 2 bases, with 15 bases between the two germline ends. CDR3 length: 15 amino acids. The germline gives CDR1 MNHEY, CDR2 SVGEGT. Here the CDR3 reads CASKVGPSGNQPQHF. CDR3 bases: TGTGCCAGCAAGGTCGGGCCGTCTGGCAATCAGCCCCAGCATTTT.

On this clonotype itself: One junction end does not reproduce the germline sequence, and a read error may be involved. V and J are TRBV5-4 and TRBJ2-6; D possibly matches TRBD1 or TRBD2 (6 bases each). Per the germline V gene, CDR1 is SGHNT and CDR2 is YYREEE (reference sequence). This CDR3 has 17 residues. The CDR3: CASSPRGGSSGANVPTF. CDR3 in DNA: TGTGCCAGCAGCCCTCGAGGGGGGAGCTCTGGGGCCAACGTCCCGACTTTC.

The sample holds many counts of this clonotype. The chain is built from TRBV27 and TRBJ2-1; maybe TRBD2 (5 bases). The CDR3 has 14 residues. The V gene lost 3 bases and the J gene lost 2 bases, with 8 bases spanning the gap. CDR1 is MNHEY and CDR2 is SMNVEV in the germline V gene (reference sequence). The CDR3 DNA sequence: TGTGCCAGCAGTTTCCGGGGTACCTACAATGAGCAGTTCTTC. Encoded protein: CASSFRGTYNEQFF.

This clonotype was counted between two and nine times. The V gene is TRBV20-1, the J gene TRBJ1-3; possible D gene TRBD1, 5 bases. V was shortened by 1 base and J by 6 bases, with 10 bases between the two germline ends. CDR1 DFQATT and CDR2 SNEGSKA come from the germline V gene (reference sequence). The CDR3 loop spans 13 amino acids. CDR3: CSARGQLLNTIYF. The CDR3 nucleotides read TGCAGTGCTAGAGGACAGTTACTAAACACCATATATTTT.

This clonotype was observed a handful of times. The chain is built from TRBV28 and TRBJ2-4; D gene uncertain. Germline V gives CDR1 MDHEN, CDR2 SYDVKM. Trimming left V 6 bases short and J 1 base short, with 19 bases between. This CDR3 spans 17 amino acids. DNA for the CDR3: TGTGCCAGCAGCAACACGATGGGGAAGAGGGCCAAAAACATTCAGTACTTC. It codes for CASSNTMGKRAKNIQYF.

The chain couples TRBV4-3 to TRBJ2-7; TRBD2 is a possible D gene (6 bases). Germline V lookup: CDR1 LGHNA, CDR2 YSLEER. V was shortened by 1 base and J by 5 bases, with 15 bases between the two germline ends. This CDR3 comprises 15 residues. CDR3 sequence (DNA): TGCGCCAGCAGCCAAGGGGGGGAGAGTTGGGACGAGCAGTACTTC. Translation: CASSQGGESWDEQYF.

This clonotype was counted between two and nine times. This sequence joins TRBV29-1 and TRBJ2-2; TRBD2 matches at 9 bases. In germline, CDR1 is SQVTM, CDR2 ANQGSEA. Losses at the gene ends were 6 bases for V and 2 bases for J; bases not matched to a gene: 1. This CDR3 is built from 13 residues. The chain's CDR3 is CSVTSGNTGELFF. The CDR3 nucleotides are TGCAGCGTGACTAGCGGCAACACCGGGGAGCTGTTTTTT.

This clonotype was counted a few times. The rearrangement links TRBV6-6 to TRBJ2-7, with TRBD1 as a possible D gene (5 bases). Germline V CDR1 and CDR2: MNHNY, SVGAGI (reference sequence). Trimming left V 3 bases short and J 4 bases short, with 16 bases between. CDR3 length equals 15 residues. The CDR3 DNA reads TGTGCCAGCAGTTATAGAACAGGATCCCCTTACGAGCAGTACTTC. This gives the protein CASSYRTGSPYEQYF.

The CDR3 sequence is CASSPEGQAFVTEAFF. The CDR3 DNA reads TGCGCCAGCAGCCCCGAAGGACAGGCTTTTGTCACTGAAGCTTTCTTT. J is TRBJ1-1 and V is TRBV4-1; 7 bases fit TRBD1. The CDR3 extends over 16 amino acids. Per germline, CDR1 MGHRA and CDR2 YSYEKL. J was trimmed by 4 bases and V by 4 bases; bases with no gene match: 12.

The rearrangement joins TRBV20-1 to TRBJ2-5, with D perhaps assigned TRBD1 or TRBD2 (5 bases each). The J call may not be correct, given that the DNA end is closer to TRBJ2-7. Germline V gene lookup returns CDR1 DFQATT and CDR2 SNEGSKA (reference sequence). This CDR3 is built from 14 residues. The CDR3 coding sequence is TGCAGTGCTGCCTTGGCCGGGGCCGGAGACGAGCAGTACTTC. It codes for CSAALAGAGDEQYF.